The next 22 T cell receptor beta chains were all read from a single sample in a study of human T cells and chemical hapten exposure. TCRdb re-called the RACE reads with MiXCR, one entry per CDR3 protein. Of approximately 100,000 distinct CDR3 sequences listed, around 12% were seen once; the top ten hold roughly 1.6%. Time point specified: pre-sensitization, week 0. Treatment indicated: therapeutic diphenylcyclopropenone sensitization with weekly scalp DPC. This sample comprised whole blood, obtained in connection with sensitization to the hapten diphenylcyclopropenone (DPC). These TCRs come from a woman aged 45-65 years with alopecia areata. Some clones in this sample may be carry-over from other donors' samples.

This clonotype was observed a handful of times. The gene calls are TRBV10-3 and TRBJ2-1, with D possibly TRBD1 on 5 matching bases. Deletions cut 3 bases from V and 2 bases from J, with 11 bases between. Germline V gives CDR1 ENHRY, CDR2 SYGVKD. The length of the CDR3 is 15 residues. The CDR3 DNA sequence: TGTGCCATCAGTGACAGGGTCGGAGCCTACAATGAGCAGTTCTTC. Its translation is CAISDRVGAYNEQFF.

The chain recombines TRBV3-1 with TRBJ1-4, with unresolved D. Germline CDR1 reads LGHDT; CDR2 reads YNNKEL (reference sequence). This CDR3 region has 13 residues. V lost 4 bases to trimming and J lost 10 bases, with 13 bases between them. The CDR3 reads CASSPQLSGKLFF. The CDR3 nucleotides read TGTGCCAGCAGCCCCCAACTGAGCGGAAAACTGTTTTTT.

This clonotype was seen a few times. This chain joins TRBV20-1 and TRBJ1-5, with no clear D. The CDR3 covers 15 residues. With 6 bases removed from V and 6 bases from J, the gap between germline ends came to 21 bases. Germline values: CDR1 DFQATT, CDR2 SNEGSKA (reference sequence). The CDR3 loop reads CSADQWPPTGQPQHF. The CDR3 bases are TGCAGTGCCGATCAGTGGCCCCCAACGGGTCAGCCCCAGCATTTT.

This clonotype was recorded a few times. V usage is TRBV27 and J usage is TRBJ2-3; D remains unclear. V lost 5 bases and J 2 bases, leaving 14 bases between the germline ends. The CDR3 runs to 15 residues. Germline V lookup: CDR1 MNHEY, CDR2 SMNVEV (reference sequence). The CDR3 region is CASSPLDLPTDTQYF. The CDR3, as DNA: TGTGCCAGCAGTCCTCTAGACCTGCCCACAGATACGCAGTATTTT.

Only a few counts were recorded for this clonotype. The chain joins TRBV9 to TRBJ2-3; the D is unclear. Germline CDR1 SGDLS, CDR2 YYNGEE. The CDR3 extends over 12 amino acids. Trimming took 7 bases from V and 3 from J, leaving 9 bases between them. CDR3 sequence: CASGAGTDTQYF. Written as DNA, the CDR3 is TGTGCCAGCGGAGCTGGGACAGATACGCAGTATTTT.

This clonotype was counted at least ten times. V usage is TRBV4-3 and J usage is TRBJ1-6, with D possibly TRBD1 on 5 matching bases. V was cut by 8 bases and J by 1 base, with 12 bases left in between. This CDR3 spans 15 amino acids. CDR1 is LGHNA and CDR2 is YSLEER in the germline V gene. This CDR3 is CASQTEVSYNSPLHF. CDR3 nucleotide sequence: TGCGCCAGCCAGACAGAAGTTTCCTATAATTCACCCCTCCACTTT.

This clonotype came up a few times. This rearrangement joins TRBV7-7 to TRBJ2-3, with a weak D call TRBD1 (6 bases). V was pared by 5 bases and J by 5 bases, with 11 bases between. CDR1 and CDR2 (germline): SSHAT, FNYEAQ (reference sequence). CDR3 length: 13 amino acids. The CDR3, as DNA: TGTGCCAGCAGCACCGGACAGTTAGATACGCAGTATTTT. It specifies CASSTGQLDTQYF.

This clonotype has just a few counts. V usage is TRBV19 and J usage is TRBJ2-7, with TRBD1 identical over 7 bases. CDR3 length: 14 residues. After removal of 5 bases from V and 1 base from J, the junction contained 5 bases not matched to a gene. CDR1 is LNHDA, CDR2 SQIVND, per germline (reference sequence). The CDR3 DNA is TGTGCCAGTAGTTTTCCGGGACAGTCCTACGAGCAGTACTTC. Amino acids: CASSFPGQSYEQYF.

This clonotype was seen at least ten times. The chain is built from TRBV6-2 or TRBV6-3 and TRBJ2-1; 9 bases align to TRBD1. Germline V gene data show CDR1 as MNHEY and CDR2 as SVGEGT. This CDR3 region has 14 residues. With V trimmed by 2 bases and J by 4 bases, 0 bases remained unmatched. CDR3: CASSYGTGYNEQFF. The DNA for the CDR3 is TGTGCCAGCAGTTACGGGACAGGGTACAATGAGCAGTTCTTC.

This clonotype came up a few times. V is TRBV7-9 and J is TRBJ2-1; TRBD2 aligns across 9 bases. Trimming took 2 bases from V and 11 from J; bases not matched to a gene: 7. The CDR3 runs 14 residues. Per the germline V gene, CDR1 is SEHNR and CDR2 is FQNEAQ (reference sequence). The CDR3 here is CASSLSSGSGKQFF. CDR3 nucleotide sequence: TGTGCCAGCAGCTTAAGTAGCGGGAGCGGTAAGCAGTTCTTC.

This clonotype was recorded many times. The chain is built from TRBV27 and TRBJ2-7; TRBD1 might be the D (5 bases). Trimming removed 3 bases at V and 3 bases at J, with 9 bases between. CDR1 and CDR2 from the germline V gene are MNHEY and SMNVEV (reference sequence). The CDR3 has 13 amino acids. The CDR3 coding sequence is TGTGCCAGCAGTTTGGGGCCGATCTACGAGCAGTACTTC. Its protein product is CASSLGPIYEQYF.

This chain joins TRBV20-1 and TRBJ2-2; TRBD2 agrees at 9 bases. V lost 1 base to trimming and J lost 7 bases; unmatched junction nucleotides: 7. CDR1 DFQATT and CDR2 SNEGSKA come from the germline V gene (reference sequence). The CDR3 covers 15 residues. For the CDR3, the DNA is TGCAGTGCTAGAGCTCTGGCGGGAGGGAGCGGGGAGCTGTTTTTT. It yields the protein CSARALAGGSGELFF.

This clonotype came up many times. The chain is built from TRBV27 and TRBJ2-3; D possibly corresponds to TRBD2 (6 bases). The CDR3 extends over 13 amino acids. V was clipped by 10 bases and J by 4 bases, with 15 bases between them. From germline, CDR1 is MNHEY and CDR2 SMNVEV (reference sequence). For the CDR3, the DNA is TGTGCCACCCGACTAGTCGGGGCAGATACGCAGTATTTT. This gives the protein CATRLVGADTQYF.

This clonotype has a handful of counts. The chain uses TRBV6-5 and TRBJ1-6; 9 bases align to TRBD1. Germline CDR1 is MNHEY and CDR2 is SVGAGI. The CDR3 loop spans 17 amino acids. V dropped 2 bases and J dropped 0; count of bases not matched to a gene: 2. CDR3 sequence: CASSYGTGRSYNSPLHF. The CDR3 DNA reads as TGTGCCAGCAGTTACGGGACAGGGCGCTCCTATAATTCACCCCTCCACTTT.

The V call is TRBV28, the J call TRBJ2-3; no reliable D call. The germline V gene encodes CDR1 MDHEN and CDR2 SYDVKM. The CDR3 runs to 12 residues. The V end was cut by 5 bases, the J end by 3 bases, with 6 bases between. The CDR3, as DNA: TGTGCCAGCAGTGCGGTTACAGATACGCAGTATTTT. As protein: CASSAVTDTQYF. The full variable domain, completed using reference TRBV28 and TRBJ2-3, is DVKVTQSSRYLVKRTGEKVFLECVQDMDHENMFWYRQDPGLGLRLIYFSYDVKMKEKGDIPEGYSVSREKKERFSLILESASTNQTSMYLCASSAVTDTQYFGPGTRLTVL.

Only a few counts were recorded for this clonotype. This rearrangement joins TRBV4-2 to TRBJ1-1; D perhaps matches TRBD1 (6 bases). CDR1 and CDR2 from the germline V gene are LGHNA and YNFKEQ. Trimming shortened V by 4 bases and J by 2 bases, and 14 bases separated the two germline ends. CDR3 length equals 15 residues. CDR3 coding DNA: TGTGCCAGCAGCCGCACCGGGACAAGTAACACTGAAGCTTTCTTT. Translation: CASSRTGTSNTEAFF.

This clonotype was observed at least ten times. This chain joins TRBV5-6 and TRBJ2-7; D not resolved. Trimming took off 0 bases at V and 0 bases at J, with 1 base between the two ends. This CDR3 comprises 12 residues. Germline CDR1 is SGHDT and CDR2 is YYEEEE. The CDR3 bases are TGTGCCAGCAGCTTGGTCTCCTACGAGCAGTACTTC. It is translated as CASSLVSYEQYF. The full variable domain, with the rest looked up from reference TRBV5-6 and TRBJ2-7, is DAGVTQSPTHLIKTRGQQVTLRCSPKSGHDTVSWYQQALGQGPQFIFQYYEEEERQRGNFPDRFSGHQFPNYSSELNVNALLLGDSALYLCASSLVSYEQYFGPGTRLTVT.

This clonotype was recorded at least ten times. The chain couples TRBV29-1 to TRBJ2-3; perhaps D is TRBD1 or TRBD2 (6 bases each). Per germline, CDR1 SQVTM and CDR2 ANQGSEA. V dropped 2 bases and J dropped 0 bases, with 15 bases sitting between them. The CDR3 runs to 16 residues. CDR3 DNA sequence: TGCAGCGTTGAACCGAGGAGGGACACTAGCACAGATACGCAGTATTTT. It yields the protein CSVEPRRDTSTDTQYF.

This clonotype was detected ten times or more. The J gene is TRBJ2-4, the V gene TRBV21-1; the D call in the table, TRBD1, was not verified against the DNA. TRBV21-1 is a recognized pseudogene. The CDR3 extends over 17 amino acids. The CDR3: CASRKGSVILAKNIQYF. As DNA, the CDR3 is TGTGCCAGCAGAAAGGGGTCTGTGATACTAGCCAAAAACATTCAGTACTTC.

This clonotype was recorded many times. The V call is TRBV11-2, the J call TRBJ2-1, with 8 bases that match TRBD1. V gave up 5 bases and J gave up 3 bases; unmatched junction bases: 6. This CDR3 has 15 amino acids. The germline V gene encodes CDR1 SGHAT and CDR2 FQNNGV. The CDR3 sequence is CASSLNRGNYNEQFF. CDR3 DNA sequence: TGTGCCAGCAGCCTGAACAGGGGGAACTACAATGAGCAGTTCTTC.

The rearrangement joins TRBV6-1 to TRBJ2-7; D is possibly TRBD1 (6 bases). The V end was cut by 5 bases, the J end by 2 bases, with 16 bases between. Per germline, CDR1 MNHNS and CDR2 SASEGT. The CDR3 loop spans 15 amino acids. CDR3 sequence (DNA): TGTGCCAGCAGTTGGGACATCCGATATGCCTACGAGCAGTACTTC. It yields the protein CASSWDIRYAYEQYF.

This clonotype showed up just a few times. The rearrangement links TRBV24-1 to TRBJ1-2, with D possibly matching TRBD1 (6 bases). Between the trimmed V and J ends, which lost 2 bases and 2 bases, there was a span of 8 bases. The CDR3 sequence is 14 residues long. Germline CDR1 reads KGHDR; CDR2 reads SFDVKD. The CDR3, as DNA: TGTGCCACCAGTGATTGGACAGAGAACTATGGCTACACCTTC. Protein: CATSDWTENYGYTF.